This TCR beta chain is drawn from a study of T cells of healthy individuals. With V trimmed by 4 bases and J by 2 bases, 12 bases remained unmatched. There are 18 residues in the CDR3. Germline values: CDR1 MNHEY, CDR2 SVGAGI. TCRdb reprocessed the 5' RACE reads with MiXCR, giving one entry per CDR3 protein. The table records approximately 100,000 distinct CDR3 sequences, 15% to 20% of them present only once. The receptor's source is a human donor in good health. The chain has TRBV6-5 and TRBJ2-3; 10 bases are shared with TRBD2. The CDR3 DNA sequence: TGTGCCAGCAGTTCCGGGACTAGCGCAGAACAATTCACAGATACGCAGTATTTT. This gives the protein CASSSGTSAEQFTDTQYF.